This is a list of T cell receptor beta chains from one sample in a study of cytomegalovirus exposure and HLA in healthy donors. Assay used: immunoSEQ multiplex PCR; TCRdb lists only in-frame clones, some missing. In the table there are about 130,000 clones, around 78% of which are singletons. Sequenced sample: PBMCs. The source is a man aged 40-50 years in good health and CMV-seronegative. CDR3s include the opening cysteine and the closing phenylalanine or tryptophan. A D gene is named only where the DNA matches it firmly. Size is omitted from some rows. Given values are once, few, many or a class for expanded clones.

j_call: TRBJ1-3; v_call: TRBV2; clone_size: few; d_call: -; cdr3_nt: TGTGCCAGCAGTGACGAGATAAGCTCTGGAAACACCATATATTTT; cdr3_aa: CASSDEISSGNTIYF
j_call: TRBJ1-6; v_call: TRBV5-6; clone_size: few; d_call: -; cdr3_nt: TGTGCCAGCAGCTTGAGGGGGGGGACGGATAATTCACCCCTCCACTTT; cdr3_aa: CASSLRGGTDNSPLHF
j_call: TRBJ1-2; v_call: TRBV7-8; clone_size: -; d_call: -; cdr3_nt: TGTGCCAGCAGCCGATCTACAGGGTTAGGGTATGGCTACACCTTC; cdr3_aa: CASSRSTGLGYGYTF
j_call: TRBJ1-5; v_call: TRBV19; clone_size: few; d_call: -; cdr3_nt: TGTGCCAGTAGTGGAACAGGGCAGAATCAGCCCCAGCATTTT; cdr3_aa: CASSGTGQNQPQHF
j_call: TRBJ2-7; v_call: TRBV7-2; clone_size: once; d_call: TRBD2; cdr3_nt: TGTGCCAGCAGCTATCGCGGGGGGCAGACCTACGAGCAGTACTTC; cdr3_aa: CASSYRGGQTYEQYF
j_call: TRBJ1-2; v_call: TRBV6-5; clone_size: -; d_call: -; cdr3_nt: TGTGCCAGCAGTGCCAGGCCTAACTATGGCTACACCTTC; cdr3_aa: CASSARPNYGYTF
j_call: TRBJ2-2; v_call: TRBV9; clone_size: -; d_call: TRBD2; cdr3_nt: TGTGCCGGGTCGGCTAGCGGAACCGGGGAGCTGTTTTTT; cdr3_aa: CAGSASGTGELFF
j_call: TRBJ2-2; v_call: TRBV5-1; clone_size: -; d_call: -; cdr3_nt: TGCGCCAGCAGCTTAGAGGGGGGGCACACCGGGGAGCTGTTTTTT; cdr3_aa: CASSLEGGHTGELFF
j_call: TRBJ2-2; v_call: TRBV7-3; clone_size: once; d_call: TRBD2; cdr3_nt: TGTGCCAGCAGTTTTAGCGGGGCGGACACCGGGGAGCTGTTTTTT; cdr3_aa: CASSFSGADTGELFF
j_call: TRBJ1-4; v_call: TRBV2; clone_size: -; d_call: TRBD1; cdr3_nt: TGTGCCAGCAGGTACAGGGGCGAAAAACTGTTTTTT; cdr3_aa: CASRYRGEKLFF
j_call: TRBJ1-3; v_call: TRBV5-1; clone_size: -; d_call: -; cdr3_nt: TGCGCCAGCAGCTTGATGGGGGCGCGTGGAAACACCATATATTTT; cdr3_aa: CASSLMGARGNTIYF
j_call: TRBJ2-3; v_call: TRBV5-1; clone_size: once; d_call: -; cdr3_nt: TGCGCCAGCAGCTTTGCCGGGACTAGCACAGATACGCAGTATTTT; cdr3_aa: CASSFAGTSTDTQYF
j_call: TRBJ1-5; v_call: TRBV5-8; clone_size: -; d_call: -; cdr3_nt: TGTGCCAGCGTAGTCCGGGGGACCCTGTTGAGACCCCAGCATTTT; cdr3_aa: CASVVRGTLLRPQHF
j_call: TRBJ2-2; v_call: TRBV19; clone_size: -; d_call: TRBD2; cdr3_nt: TGTGCCAGTAGTATCGGGGGGAATCGAGGGGAGCTGTTTTTT; cdr3_aa: CASSIGGNRGELFF
j_call: TRBJ2-3; v_call: TRBV5-6; clone_size: -; d_call: TRBD2; cdr3_nt: TGTGCCAGCAGCTTGACGGTAGCGGGGATGGATACGCAGTATTTT; cdr3_aa: CASSLTVAGMDTQYF
j_call: TRBJ2-7; v_call: TRBV5-1; clone_size: once; d_call: TRBD1; cdr3_nt: TGCGCCAGCAGCCTAGGACAGGCGAGCTCCTACGAGCAGTACTTC; cdr3_aa: CASSLGQASSYEQYF
j_call: TRBJ2-2; v_call: TRBV27; clone_size: -; d_call: -; cdr3_nt: TGTGCCAGCAGCTGGGGGTGGGGGGGGCCGAACACCGGGGAGCTGTTTTTT; cdr3_aa: CASSWGWGGPNTGELFF
j_call: TRBJ1-1; v_call: TRBV6-5; clone_size: -; d_call: TRBD1; cdr3_nt: TGTGCCAGCAGTTACTCGGGGACAGGGGGCCGCGAAGCTTTCTTT; cdr3_aa: CASSYSGTGGREAFF
j_call: TRBJ1-1; v_call: TRBV19; clone_size: -; d_call: TRBD1; cdr3_nt: TGTGCCAGCAGGACAGGGGGGAACACTGAAGCTTTCTTT; cdr3_aa: CASRTGGNTEAFF
j_call: TRBJ1-6; v_call: TRBV11-1; clone_size: -; d_call: TRBD1; cdr3_nt: TGTGCCAGCAGCGCAAAACAGGGGGCGAATTCACCCCTCCACTTT; cdr3_aa: CASSAKQGANSPLHF
j_call: TRBJ2-3; v_call: TRBV27; clone_size: -; d_call: -; cdr3_nt: TGTGCCAGCAGCGGGGGAGGCACAGATACGCAGTATTTT; cdr3_aa: CASSGGGTDTQYF
j_call: TRBJ1-4; v_call: TRBV5-4; clone_size: -; d_call: TRBD1; cdr3_nt: TGTGCCAGCAGCGCCCGACAGGGGGTGAATGAAAAACTGTTTTTT; cdr3_aa: CASSARQGVNEKLFF
j_call: TRBJ2-2; v_call: TRBV4-2; clone_size: -; d_call: -; cdr3_nt: TGTGCCAGCAGCCAAGATAGGACAGCGAACACCGGGGAGCTGTTTTTT; cdr3_aa: CASSQDRTANTGELFF
j_call: TRBJ2-1; v_call: TRBV10-1; clone_size: -; d_call: TRBD1; cdr3_nt: TGCGCCAGACAACAGGGGAGCTCCTACAATGAGCAGTTCTTC; cdr3_aa: CARQQGSSYNEQFF
j_call: TRBJ1-5; v_call: TRBV5-1; clone_size: -; d_call: -; cdr3_nt: TGCGCCAGCAGCCCGGAGGGGGGGATTAGCAATCAGCCCCAGCATTTT; cdr3_aa: CASSPEGGISNQPQHF
j_call: TRBJ2-1; v_call: TRBV18; clone_size: -; d_call: -; cdr3_nt: TGTGCCAGCTCACCACTCGCGGACATGGAGCAGTTCTTC; cdr3_aa: CASSPLADMEQFF
j_call: TRBJ1-1; v_call: TRBV19; clone_size: -; d_call: TRBD1; cdr3_nt: TGTGCCAGTAGGACATGGGGACAGGCCAACACTGAAGCTTTCTTT; cdr3_aa: CASRTWGQANTEAFF
j_call: TRBJ1-6; v_call: TRBV27; clone_size: few; d_call: TRBD1; cdr3_nt: TGTGCCAGCAGTTTCGGCCCCTCCAGACAGGGCCTCCACTTT; cdr3_aa: CASSFGPSRQGLHF
j_call: TRBJ1-2; v_call: TRBV21-1; clone_size: -; d_call: -; cdr3_nt: TGTGCCAGCAGCAAAGAGGGGTGGACGGAAGGCTACACCTTC; cdr3_aa: CASSKEGWTEGYTF
j_call: TRBJ1-6; v_call: TRBV6-1; clone_size: few; d_call: -; cdr3_nt: TGTGCCAGCAGTCCTGACAGCAATTCACCCCTCCACTTT; cdr3_aa: CASSPDSNSPLHF
j_call: TRBJ1-1; v_call: TRBV5-6; clone_size: -; d_call: -; cdr3_nt: TGTGCCAGCAGCTTGGCCCTGCAGGGCTCTGAAGCTTTCTTT; cdr3_aa: CASSLALQGSEAFF
j_call: TRBJ2-1; v_call: TRBV9; clone_size: -; d_call: -; cdr3_nt: TGTGCCAGCAGTGGGGGGGCTTCTAATGAGCAGTTCTTC; cdr3_aa: CASSGGASNEQFF
j_call: TRBJ2-5; v_call: TRBV14; clone_size: -; d_call: -; cdr3_nt: TGTGCCAGCAGCCAAGGCGCCCGGTCAGAGACCCAGTACTTC; cdr3_aa: CASSQGARSETQYF
j_call: TRBJ1-3; v_call: TRBV21-1; clone_size: -; d_call: -; cdr3_nt: TGTGCCAGCAGCAAAGATGGAGGACAGGGGGAAGACTCTGGAAACACCATATATTTT; cdr3_aa: CASSKDGGQGEDSGNTIYF
j_call: TRBJ2-3; v_call: TRBV6-6; clone_size: -; d_call: -; cdr3_nt: TGTGCCAGCTTTCTGACAGATACGCAGTATTTT; cdr3_aa: CASFLTDTQYF
j_call: TRBJ1-2; v_call: TRBV7-9; clone_size: -; d_call: TRBD1; cdr3_nt: TGTTCCAGCAGACGCGGACAGGATTCTGGCTACACCTTC; cdr3_aa: CSSRRGQDSGYTF
j_call: TRBJ1-2; v_call: TRBV4-3; clone_size: once; d_call: -; cdr3_nt: TGCGCCAGCAGCCAAGATGTGGGAGGAGGCTATGGCTACACCTTC; cdr3_aa: CASSQDVGGGYGYTF
j_call: TRBJ1-1; v_call: TRBV4-3; clone_size: -; d_call: -; cdr3_nt: TGCGCCAGCAGCCAAGGCCCCCCCAGGGTAGGCACTGAAGCTTTCTTT; cdr3_aa: CASSQGPPRVGTEAFF
j_call: TRBJ1-6; v_call: TRBV5-1; clone_size: -; d_call: -; cdr3_nt: TGCGCCAGCAAGCCCGGTGGGAGTACGGATTCACCCCTCCACTTT; cdr3_aa: CASKPGGSTDSPLHF
j_call: TRBJ1-2; v_call: TRBV18; clone_size: -; d_call: -; cdr3_nt: TGTGCCAGCTCACCGATCGCCGGGGGGCCATATGGCTACACCTTC; cdr3_aa: CASSPIAGGPYGYTF
j_call: TRBJ2-3; v_call: TRBV18; clone_size: -; d_call: -; cdr3_nt: TGTGCCAGCTCACCGAGTACGCTTGATACGCAGTATTTT; cdr3_aa: CASSPSTLDTQYF
j_call: TRBJ1-1; v_call: TRBV2; clone_size: few; d_call: -; cdr3_nt: TGTGCCAGCAGACAGGACATCTTGAACACTGAAGCTTTCTTT; cdr3_aa: CASRQDILNTEAFF
j_call: TRBJ2-7; v_call: TRBV18; clone_size: -; d_call: -; cdr3_nt: TGTGCCAGCTCACCCCAGGGTGCCTACGAGCAGTACTTC; cdr3_aa: CASSPQGAYEQYF
j_call: TRBJ1-4; v_call: TRBV18; clone_size: -; d_call: TRBD1; cdr3_nt: TGTGCCAGCTCACGGGACAGGATTAATGAAAAACTGTTTTTT; cdr3_aa: CASSRDRINEKLFF
j_call: TRBJ1-3; v_call: TRBV28; clone_size: -; d_call: TRBD1; cdr3_nt: TGTGCCAGCATTCAAGGGACAGCCTTTGGAAACACCATATATTTT; cdr3_aa: CASIQGTAFGNTIYF
j_call: TRBJ1-5; v_call: TRBV7-8; clone_size: -; d_call: -; cdr3_nt: TGTGCCAGCAGCCCCCGGGGGAGGACGAGTGGTCATCAGCCCCAGCATTTT; cdr3_aa: CASSPRGRTSGHQPQHF
j_call: TRBJ1-1; v_call: TRBV27; clone_size: -; d_call: TRBD1; cdr3_nt: TGTGCCAGCGGGACAGGGGTAGGCACTGAAGCTTTCTTT; cdr3_aa: CASGTGVGTEAFF
j_call: TRBJ1-6; v_call: TRBV14; clone_size: -; d_call: -; cdr3_nt: TGTGCCAGCAGCCGCGGACTGGGTAATTCACCCCTCCACTTT; cdr3_aa: CASSRGLGNSPLHF
j_call: TRBJ2-1; v_call: TRBV9; clone_size: -; d_call: -; cdr3_nt: TGTGCCAGCAGCGCAGGGGACGGTTCCTACAATGAGCAGTTCTTC; cdr3_aa: CASSAGDGSYNEQFF